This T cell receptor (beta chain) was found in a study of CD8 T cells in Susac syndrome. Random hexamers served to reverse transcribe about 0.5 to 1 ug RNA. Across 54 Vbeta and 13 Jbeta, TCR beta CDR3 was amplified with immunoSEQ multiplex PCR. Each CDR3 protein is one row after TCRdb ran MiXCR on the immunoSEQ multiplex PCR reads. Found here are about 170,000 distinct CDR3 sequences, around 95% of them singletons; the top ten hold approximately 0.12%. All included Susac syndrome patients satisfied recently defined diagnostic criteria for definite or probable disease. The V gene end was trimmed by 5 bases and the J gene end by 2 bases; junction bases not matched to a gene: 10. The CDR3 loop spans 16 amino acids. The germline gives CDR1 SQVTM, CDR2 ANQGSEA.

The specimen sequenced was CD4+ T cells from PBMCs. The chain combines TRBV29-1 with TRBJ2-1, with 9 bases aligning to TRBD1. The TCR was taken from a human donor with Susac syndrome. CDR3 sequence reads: CSVLGTGQGPYNEQFF. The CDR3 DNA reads TGCAGCGTTCTCGGGACGGGACAGGGTCCCTACAATGAGCAGTTCTTC.